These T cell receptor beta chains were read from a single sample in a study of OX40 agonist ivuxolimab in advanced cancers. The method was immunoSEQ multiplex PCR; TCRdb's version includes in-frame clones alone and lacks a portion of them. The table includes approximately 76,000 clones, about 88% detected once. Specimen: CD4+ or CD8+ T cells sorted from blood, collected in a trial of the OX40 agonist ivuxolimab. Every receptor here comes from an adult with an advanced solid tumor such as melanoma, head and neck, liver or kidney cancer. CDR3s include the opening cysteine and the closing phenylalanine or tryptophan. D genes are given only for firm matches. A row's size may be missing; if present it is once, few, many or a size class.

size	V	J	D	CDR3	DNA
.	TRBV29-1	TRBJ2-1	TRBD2	CSVGRAGARWDEQFF	TGCAGCGTCGGGAGGGCGGGAGCCCGCTGGGATGAGCAGTTCTTC
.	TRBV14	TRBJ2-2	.	CASSLHKITGELFF	TGTGCCAGCAGCCTACACAAAATCACCGGGGAGCTGTTTTTT
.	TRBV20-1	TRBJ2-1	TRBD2	CSARGGEQFF	TGCAGTGCTCGGGGGGGTGAGCAGTTCTTC
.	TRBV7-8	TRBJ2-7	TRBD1	CASSKRNRGTSYEQYF	TGTGCCAGCAGCAAGCGAAACAGGGGAACTTCCTACGAGCAGTACTTC
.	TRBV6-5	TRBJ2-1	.	CASSYGQGNEQFF	TGTGCCAGCAGTTACGGGCAGGGGAATGAGCAGTTCTTC
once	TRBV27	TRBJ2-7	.	CASSLGPTDQQYF	TGTGCCAGCAGTTTAGGTCCAACCGACCAGCAGTACTTC
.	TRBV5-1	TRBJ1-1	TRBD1	CASSPGGQGNTEAFF	TGCGCCAGCAGCCCAGGCGGACAGGGGAACACTGAAGCTTTCTTT
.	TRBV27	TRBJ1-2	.	CASTSLRNDYGYTF	TGTGCCAGCACCTCCCTCAGGAATGACTATGGCTACACCTTC
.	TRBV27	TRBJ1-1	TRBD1	CASSKMDRVSTEAFF	TGTGCCAGCAGCAAAATGGACAGGGTAAGCACTGAAGCTTTCTTT
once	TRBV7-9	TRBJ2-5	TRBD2	CASSHRLAGSQETQYF	TGTGCCAGCAGCCACCGACTAGCGGGAAGCCAAGAGACCCAGTACTTC
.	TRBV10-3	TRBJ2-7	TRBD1	CAISEFGTAYEQYF	TGTGCCATCAGTGAGTTTGGGACAGCTTACGAGCAGTACTTC
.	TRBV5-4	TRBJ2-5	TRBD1	CASSDRGQETQYF	TGTGCCAGCAGCGACAGGGGGCAAGAGACCCAGTACTTC
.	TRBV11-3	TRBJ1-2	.	CASSPRRPGSMEGYTF	TGTGCCAGCAGCCCCCGCCGGCCAGGGTCTATGGAAGGCTACACCTTC
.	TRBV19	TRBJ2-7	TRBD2	CASSIASGPPYEQYF	TGTGCCAGTAGTATTGCTAGCGGGCCACCCTACGAGCAGTACTTC
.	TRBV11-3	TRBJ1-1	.	CASSSLRGEAFF	TGTGCCAGCAGCTCCCTGCGGGGGGAAGCTTTCTTT
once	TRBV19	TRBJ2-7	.	CASMGTSYEQYF	TGTGCCAGTATGGGGACTTCCTACGAGCAGTACTTC
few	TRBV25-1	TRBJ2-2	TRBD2	CASSEAGDRIFTGELFF	TGTGCCAGCAGTGAGGCGGGAGACAGAATTTTCACCGGGGAGCTGTTTTTT
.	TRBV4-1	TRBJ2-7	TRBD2	CASSQTTSGSYEQYF	TGCGCCAGCAGCCAAACGACTAGCGGGTCCTACGAGCAGTACTTC
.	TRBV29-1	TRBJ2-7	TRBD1	CSATGTGEYEQYF	TGCAGCGCGACCGGGACAGGGGAATACGAGCAGTACTTC
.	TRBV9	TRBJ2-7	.	CASSVNSGYEQYF	TGTGCCAGCAGCGTAAATAGCGGCTACGAGCAGTACTTC
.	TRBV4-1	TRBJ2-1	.	CASSQDPAPTGPFF	TGCGCCAGCAGCCAAGATCCGGCCCCGACGGGACCGTTCTTC
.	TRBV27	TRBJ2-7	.	CASRGVAYEQYF	TGTGCCAGCAGGGGGGTAGCCTACGAGCAGTACTTC
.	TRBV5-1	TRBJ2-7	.	CASSLQSAYEQYF	TGCGCCAGCAGCTTGCAGAGTGCCTACGAGCAGTACTTC
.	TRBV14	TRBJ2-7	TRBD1	CASSLGQEVYEQYF	TGTGCCAGCAGCCTGGGACAGGAGGTCTACGAGCAGTACTTC
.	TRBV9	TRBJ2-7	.	CASSPDAGSYEQYF	TGTGCCAGCAGCCCAGATGCGGGTTCCTACGAGCAGTACTTC
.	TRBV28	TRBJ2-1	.	CASSLGTNEQFF	TGTGCCAGCAGTCTTGGGACCAATGAGCAGTTCTTC
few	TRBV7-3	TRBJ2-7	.	CASSLMARDEQYF	TGTGCCAGCAGCTTAATGGCCAGGGATGAGCAGTACTTC
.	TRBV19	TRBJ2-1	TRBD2	CASSIGPLAGRENEQFF	TGTGCCAGTAGTATAGGTCCCCTAGCGGGGCGGGAGAATGAGCAGTTCTTC
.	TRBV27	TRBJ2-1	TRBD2	CASSPPGRADEQFF	TGTGCCAGCAGCCCTCCGGGGAGGGCAGATGAGCAGTTCTTC
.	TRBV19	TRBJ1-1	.	CASSIKGALGNTEAFF	TGTGCCAGTAGTATAAAAGGGGCCCTAGGTAACACTGAAGCTTTCTTT
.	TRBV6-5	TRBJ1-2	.	CASRDVWRDGYTF	TGTGCCAGCCGTGATGTCTGGCGGGATGGCTACACCTTC
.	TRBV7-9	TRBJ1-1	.	CASSQVTDLEAFF	TGTGCCAGCAGCCAGGTGACAGATTTGGAAGCTTTCTTT
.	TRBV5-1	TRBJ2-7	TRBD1	CASRWTGGEYEQYF	TGCGCCAGCAGGTGGACAGGGGGCGAGTACGAGCAGTACTTC
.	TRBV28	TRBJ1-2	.	CASSLFMGGYGYTF	TGTGCCAGCAGTTTATTTATGGGAGGCTATGGCTACACCTTC
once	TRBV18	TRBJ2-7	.	CASSPPSAGGGSYEQYF	TGTGCCAGCTCACCACCCTCGGCAGGGGGGGGGTCCTACGAGCAGTACTTC
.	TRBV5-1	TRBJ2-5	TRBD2	CASSPGLAGVTRGEQYF	TGCGCCAGCAGCCCGGGACTAGCGGGAGTGACGAGGGGAGAGCAGTACTTC
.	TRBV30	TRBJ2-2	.	CACGDWGAEGRDTGELFF	TGTGCCTGTGGAGATTGGGGGGCGGAAGGGCGGGACACCGGGGAGCTGTTTTTT